The T cell receptor beta chain described here comes from a study of OX40 agonist ivuxolimab in advanced cancers. Across the study: Participants could have had prior anti-PD-1, anti-PD-L1 or anti-CTLA-4 therapy, and approximately 40% had some.

Data came from immunoSEQ multiplex PCR; TCRdb stores just in-frame clones and leaves some out. Of more than 70,000 clones listed, roughly 86% are singletons. This CDR3 spans 15 amino acids. Looked up from germline, CDR1 is SGHNT and CDR2 is YENEEA. V was cut by 1 base and J by 0 bases, with 9 bases left in between. Study outcomes and limitations: Both CD4+ and CD8+ T cell populations in blood had undergone clonal expansion by week 6 at 0.1 to 3.0 mg/kg. On average, a greater number of expanded clones characterised CD8+ T cells relative to CD4+. Some nonresponders likewise displayed low normalized T-cell clonal expansion.

Comments on this clone: The antigen remains undetermined.

The sequences come from CD4+ or CD8+ T cells sorted from blood, collected in a trial of the OX40 agonist ivuxolimab. The source of this sequence is an adult with an advanced solid tumor such as melanoma, head and neck, liver or kidney cancer. V is TRBV11-3 and J is TRBJ1-1; D may be TRBD1 (5 bases). Here the CDR3 reads CASSLGGDVNTEAFF. CDR3 bases: TGTGCCAGCAGCTTAGGAGGGGACGTGAACACTGAAGCTTTCTTT.